The following is a TCR beta chain sequence with its context. Its antigen is as yet unknown. This sample is drawn from a study of PD-1 blockade in mismatch repair-deficient tumors. Study as a whole: Patients had eleven to twelve mismatch repair-deficient cancer types and were previously treated and progressing. Regarding the study as a whole: Tumor-resident clones, often undetectable pretreatment in blood, expanded then contracted after pembrolizumab.

TCRdb's table, derived via immunoSEQ multiplex PCR, lists solely in-frame clones and lacks some. This table has 49,000 or so clones, roughly 80% appearing once. PCR or immunohistochemistry showed mismatch repair deficiency in every enrolled patient. Trimming removed 0 bases at V and 7 bases at J, with 17 bases between. This CDR3 is built from 15 residues. CDR1 is SGHNT, CDR2 YYREEE, per germline (reference sequence). The chain has TRBV5-4 and TRBJ2-7; tentatively, D is TRBD2 (5 bases). The specimen comprised peripheral blood, sampled more than 19 weeks after starting pembrolizumab. The source of this sequence is an adult with mismatch repair-deficient cancer. CDR3: CASSLAGSPTWEQYF. Written as DNA, the CDR3 is TGTGCCAGCAGCTTGGCGGGATCCCCGACATGGGAGCAGTACTTC.